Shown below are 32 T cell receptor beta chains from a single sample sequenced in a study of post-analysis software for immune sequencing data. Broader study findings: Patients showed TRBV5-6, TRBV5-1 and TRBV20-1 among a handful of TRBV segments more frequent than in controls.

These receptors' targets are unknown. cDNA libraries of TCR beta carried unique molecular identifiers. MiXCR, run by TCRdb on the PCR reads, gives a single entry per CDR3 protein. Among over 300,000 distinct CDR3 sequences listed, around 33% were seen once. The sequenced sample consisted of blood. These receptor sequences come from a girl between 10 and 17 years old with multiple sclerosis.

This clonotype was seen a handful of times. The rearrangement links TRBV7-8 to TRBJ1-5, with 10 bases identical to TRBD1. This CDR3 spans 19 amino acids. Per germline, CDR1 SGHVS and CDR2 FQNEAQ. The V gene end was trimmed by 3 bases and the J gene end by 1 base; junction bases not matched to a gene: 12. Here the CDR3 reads CASSFDRDRGTISNQPQHF. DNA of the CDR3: TGTGCCAGCAGCTTCGACCGGGACAGGGGTACGATAAGCAATCAGCCCCAGCATTTT.

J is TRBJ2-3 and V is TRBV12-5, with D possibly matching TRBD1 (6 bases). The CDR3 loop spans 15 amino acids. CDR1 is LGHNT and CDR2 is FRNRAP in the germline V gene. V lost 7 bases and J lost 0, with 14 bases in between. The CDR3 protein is CASAKGHESTDTQYF. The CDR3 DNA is TGTGCTAGTGCTAAGGGACATGAGAGCACAGATACGCAGTATTTT.

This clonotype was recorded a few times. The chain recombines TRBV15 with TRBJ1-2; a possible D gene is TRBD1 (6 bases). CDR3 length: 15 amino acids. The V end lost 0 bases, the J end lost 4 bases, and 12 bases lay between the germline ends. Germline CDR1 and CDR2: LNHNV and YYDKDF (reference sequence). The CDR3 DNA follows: TGTGCCACCAGCAGAGACCCGAGGGGGGGCTATGGCTACACCTTC. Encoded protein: CATSRDPRGGYGYTF.

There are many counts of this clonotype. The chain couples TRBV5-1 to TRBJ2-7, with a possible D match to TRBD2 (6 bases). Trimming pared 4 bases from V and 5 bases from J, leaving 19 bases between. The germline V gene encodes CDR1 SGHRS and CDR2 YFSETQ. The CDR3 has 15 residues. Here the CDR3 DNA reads TGCGCCAGCAGCACGTACTGGGGAGGCCCCAACGAGCAGTACTTC. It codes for CASSTYWGGPNEQYF.

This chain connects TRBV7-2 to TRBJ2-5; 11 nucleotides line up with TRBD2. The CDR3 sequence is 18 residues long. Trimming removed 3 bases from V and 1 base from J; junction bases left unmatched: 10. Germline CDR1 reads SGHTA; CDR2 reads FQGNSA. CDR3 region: CASSFTDYSGGVQETQYF. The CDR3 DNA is TGTGCCAGCAGCTTCACGGACTATAGCGGGGGGGTCCAAGAGACCCAGTACTTC. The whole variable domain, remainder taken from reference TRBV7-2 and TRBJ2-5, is GAGVSQSPSNKVTEKGKDVELRCDPISGHTALYWYRQSLGQGLEFLIYFQGNSAPDKSGLPSDRFSAERTGGSVSTLTIQRTQQEDSAVYLCASSFTDYSGGVQETQYFGPGTRLLVL.

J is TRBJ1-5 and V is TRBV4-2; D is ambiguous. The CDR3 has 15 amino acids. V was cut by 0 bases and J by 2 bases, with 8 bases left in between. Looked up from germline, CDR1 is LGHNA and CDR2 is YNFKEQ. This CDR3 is CASSQDWVGNQPQHF. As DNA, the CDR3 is TGTGCCAGCAGCCAAGATTGGGTTGGCAATCAGCCCCAGCATTTT.

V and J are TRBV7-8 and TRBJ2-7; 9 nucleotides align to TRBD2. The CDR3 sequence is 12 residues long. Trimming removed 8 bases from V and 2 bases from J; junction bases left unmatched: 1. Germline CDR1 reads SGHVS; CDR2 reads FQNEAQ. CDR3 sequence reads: CASGGGAYEQYF. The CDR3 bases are TGTGCCAGCGGCGGGGGGGCCTACGAGCAGTACTTC.

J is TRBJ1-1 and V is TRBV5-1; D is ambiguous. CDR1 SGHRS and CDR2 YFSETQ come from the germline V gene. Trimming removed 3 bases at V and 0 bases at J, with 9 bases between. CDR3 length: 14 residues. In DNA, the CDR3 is TGCGCCAGCAGCTGCGGAGGGCTGAACACTGAAGCTTTCTTT. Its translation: CASSCGGLNTEAFF.

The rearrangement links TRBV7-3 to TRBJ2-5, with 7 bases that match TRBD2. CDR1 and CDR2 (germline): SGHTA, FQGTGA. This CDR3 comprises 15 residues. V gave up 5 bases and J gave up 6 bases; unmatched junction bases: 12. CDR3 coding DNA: TGTGCCAGCAGCCCGGGGGGTGGTGTTCCGAAGACCCAGTACTTC. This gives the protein CASSPGGGVPKTQYF.

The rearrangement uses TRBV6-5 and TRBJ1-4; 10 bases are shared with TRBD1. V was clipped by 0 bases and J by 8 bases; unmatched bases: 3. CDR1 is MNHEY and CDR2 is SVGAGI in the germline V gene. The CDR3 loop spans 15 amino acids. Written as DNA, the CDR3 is TGTGCCAGCAGTTACTCGTGGACAGGGGGGGAAAAACTGTTTTTT. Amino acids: CASSYSWTGGEKLFF.

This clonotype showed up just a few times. The DNA for the CDR3 is TGTGCCAGCAGCTATACCACACAGGGAGGGAACTATGGCTACACCTTC. Its translation: CASSYTTQGGNYGYTF. The gene calls are TRBV27 and TRBJ1-2, with D possibly being TRBD1 (6 bases). The V end lost 6 bases, the J end lost 2 bases, and 19 bases lay between the germline ends. Germline values: CDR1 MNHEY, CDR2 SMNVEV (reference sequence). This CDR3 has 16 residues.

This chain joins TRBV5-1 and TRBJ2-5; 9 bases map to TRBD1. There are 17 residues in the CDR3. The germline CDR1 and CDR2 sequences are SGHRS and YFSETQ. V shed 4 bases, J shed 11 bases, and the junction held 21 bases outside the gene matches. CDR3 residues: CASSPTTGGTLADKQYF. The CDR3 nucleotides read TGCGCCAGCAGCCCAACGACAGGGGGAACCCTGGCCGACAAGCAGTACTTC.

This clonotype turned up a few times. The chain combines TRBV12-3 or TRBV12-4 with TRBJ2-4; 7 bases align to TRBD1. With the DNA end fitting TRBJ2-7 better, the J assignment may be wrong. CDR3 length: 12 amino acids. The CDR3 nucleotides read TGTGCCAGCAGTCCCCCAGGGGGCGAGCAGTACTTC. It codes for CASSPPGGEQYF.

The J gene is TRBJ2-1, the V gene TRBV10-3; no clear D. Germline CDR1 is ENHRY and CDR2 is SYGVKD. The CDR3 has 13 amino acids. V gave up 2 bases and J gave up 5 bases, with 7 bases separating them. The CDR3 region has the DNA TGTGCCATCAGTGAGAGGCTTGACAATGAGCAGTTCTTC. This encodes CAISERLDNEQFF.

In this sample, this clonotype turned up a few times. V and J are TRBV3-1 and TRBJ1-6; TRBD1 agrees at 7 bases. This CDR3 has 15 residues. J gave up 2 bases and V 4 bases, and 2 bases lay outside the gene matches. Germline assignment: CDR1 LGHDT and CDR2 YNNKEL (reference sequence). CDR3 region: CASSPGTAYNSPLHF. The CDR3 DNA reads TGTGCCAGCAGCCCGGGGACAGCCTATAATTCACCCCTCCACTTT.

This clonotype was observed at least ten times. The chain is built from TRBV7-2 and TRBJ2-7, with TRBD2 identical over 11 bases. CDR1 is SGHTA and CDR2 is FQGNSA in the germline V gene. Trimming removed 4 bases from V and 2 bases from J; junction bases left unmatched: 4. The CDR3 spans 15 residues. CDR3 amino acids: CASSSIAGGTYEQYF. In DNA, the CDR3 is TGTGCCAGCAGCTCGATAGCGGGGGGGACCTACGAGCAGTACTTC.

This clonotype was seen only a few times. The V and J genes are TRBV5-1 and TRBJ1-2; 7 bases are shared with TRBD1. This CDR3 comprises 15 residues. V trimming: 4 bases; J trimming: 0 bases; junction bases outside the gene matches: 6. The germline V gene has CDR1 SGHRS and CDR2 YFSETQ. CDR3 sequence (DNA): TGCGCCAGCAGCGTAGCAGGGACAGCTAACTATGGCTACACCTTC. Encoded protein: CASSVAGTANYGYTF. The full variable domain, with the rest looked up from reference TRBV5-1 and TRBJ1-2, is KAGVTQTPRYLIKTRGQQVTLSCSPISGHRSVSWYQQTPGQGLQFLFEYFSETQRNKGNFPGRFSGRQFSNSRSEMNVSTLELGDSALYLCASSVAGTANYGYTFGSGTRLTVV.

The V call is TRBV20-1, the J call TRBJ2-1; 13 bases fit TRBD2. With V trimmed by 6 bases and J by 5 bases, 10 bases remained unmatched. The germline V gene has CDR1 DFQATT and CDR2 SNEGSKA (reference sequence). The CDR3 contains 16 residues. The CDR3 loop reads CSAPTSGGGRDNEQFF. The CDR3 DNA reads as TGCAGTGCACCTACTAGCGGGGGGGGGAGGGACAATGAGCAGTTCTTC.

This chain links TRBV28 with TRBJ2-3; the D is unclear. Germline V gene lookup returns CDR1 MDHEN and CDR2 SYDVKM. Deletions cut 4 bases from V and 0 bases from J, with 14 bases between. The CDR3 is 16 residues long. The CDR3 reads CASSSFSWGSTDTQYF. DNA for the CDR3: TGTGCCAGCAGTTCCTTTTCATGGGGTAGCACAGATACGCAGTATTTT. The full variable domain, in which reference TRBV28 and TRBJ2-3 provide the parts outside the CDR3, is DVKVTQSSRYLVKRTGEKVFLECVQDMDHENMFWYRQDPGLGLRLIYFSYDVKMKEKGDIPEGYSVSREKKERFSLILESASTNQTSMYLCASSSFSWGSTDTQYFGPGTRLTVL.

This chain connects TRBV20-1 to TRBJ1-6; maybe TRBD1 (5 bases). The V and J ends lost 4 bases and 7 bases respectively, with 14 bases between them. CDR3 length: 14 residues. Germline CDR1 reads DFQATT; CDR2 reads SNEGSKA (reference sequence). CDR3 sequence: CSATPGRGNSPLHF. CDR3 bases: TGCAGTGCTACCCCGGGAAGGGGCAATTCACCCCTCCACTTT.

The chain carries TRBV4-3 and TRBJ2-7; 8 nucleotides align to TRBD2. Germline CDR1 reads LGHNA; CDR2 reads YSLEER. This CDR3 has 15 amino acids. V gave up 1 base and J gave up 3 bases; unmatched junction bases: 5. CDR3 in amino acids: CASSQAPAGDYEQYF. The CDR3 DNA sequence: TGCGCCAGCAGCCAAGCGCCAGCGGGGGACTACGAGCAGTACTTC.

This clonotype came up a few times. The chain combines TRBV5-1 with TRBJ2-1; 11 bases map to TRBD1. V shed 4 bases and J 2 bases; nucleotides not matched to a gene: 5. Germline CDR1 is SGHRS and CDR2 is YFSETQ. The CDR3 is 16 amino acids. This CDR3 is CASSAGTGGTYNEQFF. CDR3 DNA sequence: TGCGCCAGCAGCGCCGGGACAGGGGGAACCTACAATGAGCAGTTCTTC.

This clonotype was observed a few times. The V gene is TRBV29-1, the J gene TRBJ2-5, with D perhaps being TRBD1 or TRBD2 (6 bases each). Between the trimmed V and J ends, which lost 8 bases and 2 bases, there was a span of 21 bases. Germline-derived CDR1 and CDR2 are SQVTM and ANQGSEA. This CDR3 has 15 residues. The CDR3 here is CSFNPGASHQETQYF. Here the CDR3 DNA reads TGCAGCTTTAACCCGGGGGCATCGCATCAAGAGACCCAGTACTTC.

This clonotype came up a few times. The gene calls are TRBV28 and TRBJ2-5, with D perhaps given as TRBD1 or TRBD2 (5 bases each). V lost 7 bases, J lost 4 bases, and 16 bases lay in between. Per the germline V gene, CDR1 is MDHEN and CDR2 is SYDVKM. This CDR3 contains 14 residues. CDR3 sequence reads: CASNSFRDRETQYF. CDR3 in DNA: TGTGCCAGCAATTCCTTCAGGGACCGAGAGACCCAGTACTTC.

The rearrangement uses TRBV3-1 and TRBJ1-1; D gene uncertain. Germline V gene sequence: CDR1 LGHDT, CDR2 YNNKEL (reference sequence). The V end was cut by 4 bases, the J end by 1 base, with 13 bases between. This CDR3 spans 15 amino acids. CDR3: CASSRARVGNTEAFF. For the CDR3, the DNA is TGTGCCAGCAGCCGGGCTCGGGTTGGGAACACTGAAGCTTTCTTT.

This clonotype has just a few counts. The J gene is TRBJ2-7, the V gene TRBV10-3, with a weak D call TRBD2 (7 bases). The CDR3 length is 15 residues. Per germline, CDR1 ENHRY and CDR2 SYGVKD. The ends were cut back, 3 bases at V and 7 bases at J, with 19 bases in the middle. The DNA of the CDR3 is TGTGCCATCAGTGAACGAAGGGGGGGTGCCGGGGAGCAGTACTTC. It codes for CAISERRGGAGEQYF.

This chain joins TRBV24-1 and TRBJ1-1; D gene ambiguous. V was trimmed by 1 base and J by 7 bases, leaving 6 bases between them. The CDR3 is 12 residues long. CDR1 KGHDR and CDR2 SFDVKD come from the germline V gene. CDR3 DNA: TGTGCCACCAGTGATTTATCCGGTGAAGCTTTCTTT. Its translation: CATSDLSGEAFF.

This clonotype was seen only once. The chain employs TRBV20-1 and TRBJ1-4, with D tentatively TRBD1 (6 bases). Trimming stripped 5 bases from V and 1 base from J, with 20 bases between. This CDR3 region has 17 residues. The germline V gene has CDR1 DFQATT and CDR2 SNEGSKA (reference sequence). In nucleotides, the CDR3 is TGCAGTGCTGTGCGGGGGCGGGTAGGGGGAACTAATGAAAAACTGTTTTTT. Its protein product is CSAVRGRVGGTNEKLFF.

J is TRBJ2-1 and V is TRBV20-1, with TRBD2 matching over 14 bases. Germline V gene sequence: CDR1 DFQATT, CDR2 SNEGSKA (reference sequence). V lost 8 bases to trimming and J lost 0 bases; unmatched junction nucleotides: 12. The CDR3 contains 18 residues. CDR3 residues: CSPKGLAGELSSYNEQFF. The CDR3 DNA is TGCAGTCCTAAGGGACTAGCGGGGGAGCTAAGCTCCTACAATGAGCAGTTCTTC.

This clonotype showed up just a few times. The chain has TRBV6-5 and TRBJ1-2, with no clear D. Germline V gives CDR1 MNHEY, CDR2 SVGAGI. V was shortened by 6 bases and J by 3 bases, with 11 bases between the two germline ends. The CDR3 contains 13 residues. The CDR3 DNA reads TGTGCCAGCAGCGAACACCGGGACTATGGCTACACCTTC. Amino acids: CASSEHRDYGYTF.

CDR3 sequence reads: CASSWDREITDTQYF. The CDR3 DNA is TGTGCCAGCAGTTGGGACAGGGAAATCACAGATACGCAGTATTTT. V gene TRBV9 combines with J gene TRBJ2-3; 9 bases fit TRBD1. CDR1 and CDR2 (germline): SGDLS, YYNGEE. The length of the CDR3 is 15 residues. V trimming: 5 bases; J trimming: 2 bases; junction bases outside the gene matches: 6.

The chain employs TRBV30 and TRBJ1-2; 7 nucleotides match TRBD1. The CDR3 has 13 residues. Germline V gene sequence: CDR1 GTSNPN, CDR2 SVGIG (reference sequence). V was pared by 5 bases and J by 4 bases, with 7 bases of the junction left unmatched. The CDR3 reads CAWAYRGGYGYTF. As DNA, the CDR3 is TGTGCCTGGGCTTACAGGGGAGGCTATGGCTACACCTTC.